This T cell receptor (beta chain) was recovered during a study of T cell repertoires in cytomegalovirus infection. Notes on the study in general: The ex vivo response showed dominance by HLA-C-restricted CMV-specific TCR beta clonotypes.

CDR1 and CDR2 (germline): MNHNY, SVGAGI (reference sequence). The CDR3 runs 16 residues. With V trimmed by 7 bases and J by 2 bases, 10 bases remained unmatched. Regarding this clonotype: Its antigen remains unidentified.

TCRdb processed the reads anew with MiXCR; each CDR3 protein has one entry. The repertoire holds 200,000 to 250,000 distinct CDR3 sequences, roughly 23% seen once, with about 20% in the top ten. The sequence derives from a human donor in good health (CMV status not recorded). Some clones in this sample may be carry-over from other donors' samples. Material for sequencing was CD8+ T cells from PBMCs. This chain joins TRBV6-6 and TRBJ1-4, with 7 positions matching TRBD1. CDR3 nucleotides: TGTGCCAGCACCCCCAATACAGGGGCCACTAATGAAAAACTGTTTTTT. Protein: CASTPNTGATNEKLFF.